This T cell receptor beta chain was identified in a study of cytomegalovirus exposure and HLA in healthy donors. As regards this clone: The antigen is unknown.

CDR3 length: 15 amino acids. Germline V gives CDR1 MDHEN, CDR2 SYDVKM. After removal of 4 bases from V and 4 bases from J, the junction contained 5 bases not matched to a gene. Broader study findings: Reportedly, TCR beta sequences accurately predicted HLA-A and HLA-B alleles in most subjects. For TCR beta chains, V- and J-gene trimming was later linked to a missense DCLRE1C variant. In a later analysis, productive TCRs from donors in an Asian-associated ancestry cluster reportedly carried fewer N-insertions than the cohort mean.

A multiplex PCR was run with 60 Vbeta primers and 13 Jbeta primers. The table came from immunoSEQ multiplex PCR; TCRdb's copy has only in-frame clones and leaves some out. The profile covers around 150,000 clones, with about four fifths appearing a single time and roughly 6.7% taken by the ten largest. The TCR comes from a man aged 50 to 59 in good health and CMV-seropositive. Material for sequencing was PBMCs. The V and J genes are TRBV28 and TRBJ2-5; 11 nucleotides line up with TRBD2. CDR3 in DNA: TGTGCCAGCAGTTCACTAGCGGGAGATGGAGAGACCCAGTACTTC. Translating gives CASSSLAGDGETQYF.